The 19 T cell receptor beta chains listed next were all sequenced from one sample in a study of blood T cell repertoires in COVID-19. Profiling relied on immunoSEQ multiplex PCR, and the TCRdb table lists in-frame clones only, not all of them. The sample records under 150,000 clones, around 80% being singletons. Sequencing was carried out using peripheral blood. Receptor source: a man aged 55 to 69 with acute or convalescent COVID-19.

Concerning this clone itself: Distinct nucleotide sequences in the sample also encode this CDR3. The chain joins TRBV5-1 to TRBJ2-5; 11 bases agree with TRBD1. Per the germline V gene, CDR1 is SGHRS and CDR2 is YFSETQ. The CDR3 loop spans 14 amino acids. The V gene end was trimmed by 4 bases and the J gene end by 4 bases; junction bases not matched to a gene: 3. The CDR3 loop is CASSPGTGGETQYF. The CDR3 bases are TGCGCCAGCAGCCCCGGGACAGGGGGAGAGACCCAGTACTTC. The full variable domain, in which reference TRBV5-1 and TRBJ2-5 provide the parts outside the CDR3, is KAGVTQTPRYLIKTRGQQVTLSCSPISGHRSVSWYQQTPGQGLQFLFEYFSETQRNKGNFPGRFSGRQFSNSRSEMNVSTLELGDSALYLCASSPGTGGETQYFGPGTRLLVL.

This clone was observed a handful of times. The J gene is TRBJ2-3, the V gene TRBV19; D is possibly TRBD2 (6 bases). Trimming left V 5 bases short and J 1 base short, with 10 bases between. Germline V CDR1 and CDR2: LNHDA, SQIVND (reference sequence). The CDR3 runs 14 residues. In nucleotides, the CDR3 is TGTGCCAGTAGTCCCCGCGGGGGCACAGATACGCAGTATTTT. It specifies CASSPRGGTDTQYF.

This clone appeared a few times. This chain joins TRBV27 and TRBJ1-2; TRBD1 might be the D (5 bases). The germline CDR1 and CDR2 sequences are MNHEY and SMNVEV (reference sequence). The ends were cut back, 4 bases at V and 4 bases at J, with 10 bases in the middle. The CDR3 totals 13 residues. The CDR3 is CASSSPGFYGYTF. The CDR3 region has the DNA TGTGCCAGCAGTTCCCCAGGGTTCTATGGCTACACCTTC.

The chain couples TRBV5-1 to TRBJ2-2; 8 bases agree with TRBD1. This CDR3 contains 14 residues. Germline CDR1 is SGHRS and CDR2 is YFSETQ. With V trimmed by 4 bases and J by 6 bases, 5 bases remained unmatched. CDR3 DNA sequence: TGCGCCAGCAGCAATAAGACAGGGGCCGGGGAGCTGTTTTTT. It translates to CASSNKTGAGELFF. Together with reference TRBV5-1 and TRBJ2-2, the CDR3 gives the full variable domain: KAGVTQTPRYLIKTRGQQVTLSCSPISGHRSVSWYQQTPGQGLQFLFEYFSETQRNKGNFPGRFSGRQFSNSRSEMNVSTLELGDSALYLCASSNKTGAGELFFGEGSRLTVL.

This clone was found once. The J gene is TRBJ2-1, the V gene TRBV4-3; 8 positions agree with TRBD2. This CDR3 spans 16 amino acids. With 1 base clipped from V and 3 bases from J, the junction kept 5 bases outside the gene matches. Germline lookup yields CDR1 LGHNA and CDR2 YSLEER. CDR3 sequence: CASSQGIAGRYNEQFF. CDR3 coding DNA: TGCGCCAGCAGCCAAGGAATAGCGGGACGCTACAATGAGCAGTTCTTC.

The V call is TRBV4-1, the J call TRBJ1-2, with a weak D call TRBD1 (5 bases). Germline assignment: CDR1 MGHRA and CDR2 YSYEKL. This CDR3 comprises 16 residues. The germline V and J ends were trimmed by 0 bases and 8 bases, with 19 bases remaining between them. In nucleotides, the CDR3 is TGCGCCAGCAGCCAAGATCCGCAGGGCATGGGATGGGGCTACACCTTC. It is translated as CASSQDPQGMGWGYTF.

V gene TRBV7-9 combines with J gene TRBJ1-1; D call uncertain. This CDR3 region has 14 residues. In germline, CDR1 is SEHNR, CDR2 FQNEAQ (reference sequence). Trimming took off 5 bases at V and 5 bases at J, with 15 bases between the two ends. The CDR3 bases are TGTGCCAGCAGCCTCAGACGGAGTGGGACTGAAGCTTTCTTT. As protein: CASSLRRSGTEAFF.

CDR3 sequence: CASNEAWAVNEQFF. CDR3 sequence (DNA): TGTGCCAGTAATGAAGCTTGGGCCGTAAATGAGCAGTTCTTC. The chain is built from TRBV19 and TRBJ2-1; no firm D call. The germline V gene encodes CDR1 LNHDA and CDR2 SQIVND (reference sequence). V lost 7 bases and J lost 7, with 17 bases in between. The CDR3 runs 14 residues. Filled out from reference TRBV19 and TRBJ2-1, the complete variable domain reads DGGITQSPKYLFRKEGQNVTLSCEQNLNHDAMYWYRQDPGQGLRLIYYSQIVNDFQKGDIAEGYSVSREKKESFPLTVTSAQKNPTAFYLCASNEAWAVNEQFFGPGTRLTVL.

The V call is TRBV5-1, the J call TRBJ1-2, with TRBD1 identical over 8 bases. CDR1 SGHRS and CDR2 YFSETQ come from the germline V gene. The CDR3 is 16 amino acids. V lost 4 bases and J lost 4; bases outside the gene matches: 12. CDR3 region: CASSPPLGQGGYGYTF. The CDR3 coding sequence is TGCGCCAGCAGCCCCCCCCTTGGACAGGGCGGCTATGGCTACACCTTC.

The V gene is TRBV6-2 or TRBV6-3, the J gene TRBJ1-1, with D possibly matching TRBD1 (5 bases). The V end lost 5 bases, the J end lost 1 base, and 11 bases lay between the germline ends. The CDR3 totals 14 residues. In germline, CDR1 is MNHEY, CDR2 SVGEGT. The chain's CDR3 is CASSQPGGNTEAFF. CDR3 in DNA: TGTGCCAGCAGTCAACCCGGGGGGAACACTGAAGCTTTCTTT.

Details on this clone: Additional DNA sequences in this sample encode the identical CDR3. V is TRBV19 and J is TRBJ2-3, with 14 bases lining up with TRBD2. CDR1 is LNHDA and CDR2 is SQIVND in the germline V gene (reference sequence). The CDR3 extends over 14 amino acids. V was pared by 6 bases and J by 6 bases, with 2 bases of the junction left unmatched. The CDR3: CASSRLAGGDTQYF. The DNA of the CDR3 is TGTGCCAGTAGCCGACTAGCGGGAGGGGATACGCAGTATTTT.

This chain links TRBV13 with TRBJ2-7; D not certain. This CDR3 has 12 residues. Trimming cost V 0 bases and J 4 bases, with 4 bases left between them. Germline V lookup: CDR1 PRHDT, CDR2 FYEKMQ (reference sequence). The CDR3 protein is CASSLGKYEQYF. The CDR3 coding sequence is TGTGCCAGCAGCTTAGGTAAATACGAGCAGTACTTC.

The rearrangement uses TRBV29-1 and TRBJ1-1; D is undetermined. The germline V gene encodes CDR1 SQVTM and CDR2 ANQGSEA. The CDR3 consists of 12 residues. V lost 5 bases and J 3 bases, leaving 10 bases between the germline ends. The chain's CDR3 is CSVKSEDTEAFF. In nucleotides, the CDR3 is TGCAGCGTTAAAAGTGAGGACACTGAAGCTTTCTTT.

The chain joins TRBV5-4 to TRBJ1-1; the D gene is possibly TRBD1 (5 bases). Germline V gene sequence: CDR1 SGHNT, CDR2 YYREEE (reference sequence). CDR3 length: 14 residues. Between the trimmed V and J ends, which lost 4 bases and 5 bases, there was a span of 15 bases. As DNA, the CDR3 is TGTGCCAGCAGCCAGATGAGGGAGGGGACTGAAGCTTTCTTT. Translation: CASSQMREGTEAFF.

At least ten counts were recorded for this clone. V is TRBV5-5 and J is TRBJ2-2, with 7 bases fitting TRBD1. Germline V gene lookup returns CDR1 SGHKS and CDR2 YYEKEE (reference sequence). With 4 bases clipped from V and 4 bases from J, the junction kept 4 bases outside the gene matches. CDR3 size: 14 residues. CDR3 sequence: CASSRQGGTGELFF. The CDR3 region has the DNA TGTGCCAGCAGCCGACAGGGTGGCACCGGGGAGCTGTTTTTT. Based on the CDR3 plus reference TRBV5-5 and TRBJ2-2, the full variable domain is DAGVTQSPTHLIKTRGQQVTLRCSPISGHKSVSWYQQVLGQGPQFIFQYYEKEERGRGNFPDRFSARQFPNYSSELNVNALLLGDSALYLCASSRQGGTGELFFGEGSRLTVL.

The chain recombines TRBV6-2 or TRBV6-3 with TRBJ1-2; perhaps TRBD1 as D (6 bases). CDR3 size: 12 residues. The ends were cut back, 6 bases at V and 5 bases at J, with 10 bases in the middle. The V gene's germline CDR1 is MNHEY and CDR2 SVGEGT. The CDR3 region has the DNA TGTGCCAGCAGCGCAGGGGTTTATGGCTACACCTTC. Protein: CASSAGVYGYTF.

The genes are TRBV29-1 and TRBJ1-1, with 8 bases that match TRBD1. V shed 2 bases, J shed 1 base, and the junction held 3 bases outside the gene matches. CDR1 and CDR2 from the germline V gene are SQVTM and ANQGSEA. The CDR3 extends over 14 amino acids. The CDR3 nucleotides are TGCAGCGTTGAACCGACAGGGGCGAACACTGAAGCTTTCTTT. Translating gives CSVEPTGANTEAFF.

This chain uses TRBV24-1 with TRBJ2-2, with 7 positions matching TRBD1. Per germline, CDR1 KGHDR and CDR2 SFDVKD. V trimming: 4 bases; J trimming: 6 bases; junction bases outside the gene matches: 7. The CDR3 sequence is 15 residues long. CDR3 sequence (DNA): TGTGCCACCAGTGACCATAACAGGGGCCCCGGGGAGCTGTTTTTT. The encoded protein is CATSDHNRGPGELFF.

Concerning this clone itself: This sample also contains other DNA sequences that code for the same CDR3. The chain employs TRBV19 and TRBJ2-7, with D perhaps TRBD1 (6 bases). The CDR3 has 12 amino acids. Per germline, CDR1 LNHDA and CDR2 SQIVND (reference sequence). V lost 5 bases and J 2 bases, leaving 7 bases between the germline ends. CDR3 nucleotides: TGTGCCAGTAGTCAGGGGACCTACGAGCAGTACTTC. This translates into CASSQGTYEQYF. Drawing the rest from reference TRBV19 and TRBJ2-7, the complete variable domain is DGGITQSPKYLFRKEGQNVTLSCEQNLNHDAMYWYRQDPGQGLRLIYYSQIVNDFQKGDIAEGYSVSREKKESFPLTVTSAQKNPTAFYLCASSQGTYEQYFGPGTRLTVT.